Shown below are 18 T cell receptor beta chains from a single sample sequenced in a study of cytomegalovirus exposure and HLA in healthy donors. Repertoires were generated with immunoSEQ multiplex PCR, while TCRdb's copy carries only in-frame clones and drops some. The sample holds almost 70,000 clones, roughly 95% seen once. Sequencing was carried out using PBMCs. These receptors were collected from a woman aged 18-35 years in good health and CMV-seropositive.

This chain uses TRBV11-1 with TRBJ2-3; weak D call: TRBD2 (6 bases). CDR3 size: 15 residues. V was shortened by 1 base and J by 1 base, with 9 bases between the two germline ends. Per the germline V gene, CDR1 is SGHAT and CDR2 is FQDESV (reference sequence). CDR3: CASSLVGSGTDTQYF. The CDR3 DNA reads as TGTGCCAGCAGCTTAGTCGGGAGTGGCACAGATACGCAGTATTTT. The full variable domain, rest sourced from reference TRBV11-1 and TRBJ2-3, is EAEVAQSPRYKITEKSQAVAFWCDPISGHATLYWYRQILGQGPELLVQFQDESVVDDSQLPKDRFSAERLKGVDSTLKIQPAELGDSAMYLCASSLVGSGTDTQYFGPGTRLTVL.

The chain carries TRBV11-2 and TRBJ2-7, with 7 bases fitting TRBD2. CDR3 length: 15 amino acids. The junction had 2 bases not matched to a gene; V was cut back by 0 bases and J by 0 bases. The germline V gene encodes CDR1 SGHAT and CDR2 FQNNGV. CDR3 coding DNA: TGTGCCAGCAGCTTAGACACTAGCGTCTCCTACGAGCAGTACTTC. As protein: CASSLDTSVSYEQYF.

The J gene is TRBJ2-7, the V gene TRBV7-2; D remains unclear. The CDR3 length is 13 residues. In germline, CDR1 is SGHTA, CDR2 FQGNSA. V lost 5 bases and J 5 bases, leaving 13 bases between the germline ends. CDR3 sequence: CASSPSREHEQYF. The CDR3 DNA is TGTGCCAGCAGCCCATCTAGAGAGCACGAGCAGTACTTC.

This rearrangement joins TRBV15 to TRBJ2-1, with TRBD1 matching 7 bases. There are 13 residues in the CDR3. With V trimmed by 4 bases and J by 9 bases, 6 bases remained unmatched. CDR1 LNHNV and CDR2 YYDKDF come from the germline V gene (reference sequence). CDR3 DNA sequence: TGTGCCACCAGCACCGGACAGGCCGGTGAGCAGTTCTTC. It specifies CATSTGQAGEQFF. The full variable domain, completed using reference TRBV15 and TRBJ2-1, is DAMVIQNPRYQVTQFGKPVTLSCSQTLNHNVMYWYQQKSSQAPKLLFHYYDKDFNNEADTPDNFQSRRPNTSFCFLDIRSPGLGDTAMYLCATSTGQAGEQFFGPGTRLTVL.

V is TRBV18 and J is TRBJ2-2, with 7 bases aligning to TRBD1. This CDR3 is built from 17 residues. Germline values: CDR1 KGHSH, CDR2 LQKENI. With V trimmed by 0 bases and J by 0 bases, 4 bases remained unmatched. CDR3 DNA: TGTGCCAGCTCACCACCTAATCAGGGGGCGAACACCGGGGAGCTGTTTTTT. This gives the protein CASSPPNQGANTGELFF.

This clone occurred a few times. The V gene is TRBV6-1, the J gene TRBJ2-3; D gene uncertain. The ends were cut back, 4 bases at V and 4 bases at J, with 12 bases in the middle. This CDR3 has 14 residues. Looked up from germline, CDR1 is MNHNS and CDR2 is SASEGT. The CDR3 region is CASSVRLEPDTQYF. CDR3 coding DNA: TGTGCCAGCAGTGTAAGGCTAGAACCAGATACGCAGTATTTT.

The chain uses TRBV23-1 and TRBJ2-3, with 10 bases that match TRBD2. TRBV23-1 is labeled an ORF, and its function is uncertain. This CDR3 has 19 residues. V dropped 0 bases and J dropped 3; count of bases not matched to a gene: 12. The CDR3 DNA reads as TGCGCCAGCAGTCAATCATCAAGTCAGGGACTAGCGACAACAGATACGCAGTATTTT. Translated: CASSQSSSQGLATTDTQYF.

The chain recombines TRBV4-2 with TRBJ2-1; D is undetermined. This CDR3 region has 15 residues. CDR1 is LGHNA, CDR2 YNFKEQ, per germline. Trimming removed 0 bases at V and 1 base at J, with 7 bases between. CDR3 nucleotides: TGTGCCAGCAGCCAAGATTGGGCGTCCTACAATGAGCAGTTCTTC. Protein product: CASSQDWASYNEQFF.

This clone was recorded once. The genes are TRBV7-9 and TRBJ1-1; D uncertain. Germline CDR1 reads SEHNR; CDR2 reads FQNEAQ (reference sequence). V lost 1 base to trimming and J lost 3 bases, with 6 bases between them. The CDR3 is 13 amino acids. This CDR3 reads CASSLDQYTEAFF. DNA for the CDR3: TGTGCCAGCAGCTTAGATCAGTACACTGAAGCTTTCTTT.

V is TRBV28 and J is TRBJ1-2; TRBD1 matches at 7 bases. CDR3 size: 14 residues. V gave up 3 bases and J gave up 6 bases; unmatched junction bases: 7. Germline-derived CDR1 and CDR2 are MDHEN and SYDVKM. The CDR3 spells CASSFEGALNGYTF. The CDR3 nucleotides are TGTGCCAGCAGTTTCGAGGGGGCCTTAAATGGCTACACCTTC.

To note about this clone: The CDR3 does not end in the conserved phenylalanine or tryptophan, so this is likely a read error. It is unclear where the CDR3 begins or ends on the DNA, so no DNA is shown, and the CDR3 is as TCRdb lists it. The CDR3 here is CASSFRGLAGVRGL. The V gene is TRBV28, the J gene TRBJ2-7; no check of the table's D call, TRBD2, against the DNA was made. Germline lookup yields CDR1 MDHEN and CDR2 SYDVKM. The CDR3 comprises 14 residues, both ends counted.

The J gene is TRBJ2-6, the V gene TRBV6-1; a possible D gene is TRBD2 (6 bases). CDR1 and CDR2 (germline): MNHNS, SASEGT. The CDR3 length is 15 residues. V lost 5 bases and J 1 base, leaving 9 bases between the germline ends. CDR3 loop: CASSSRGSGANVLTF. Written as DNA, the CDR3 is TGTGCCAGCAGTAGCCGGGGGTCTGGGGCCAACGTCCTGACTTTC.

The gene calls are TRBV25-1 and TRBJ2-3; 10 bases fit TRBD2. J gave up 3 bases and V 7 bases, and 7 bases lay outside the gene matches. There are 15 residues in the CDR3. Germline-derived CDR1 and CDR2 are MGHDK and SYGVNS. CDR3 coding DNA: TGTGCCAGCAACCAAGCGGGAGGGCCAACAGATACGCAGTATTTT. Residues: CASNQAGGPTDTQYF.

This chain links TRBV30 with TRBJ1-2; possible D gene TRBD1, 5 bases. V was clipped by 2 bases and J by 0 bases, with 13 bases between them. The CDR3 consists of 15 residues. Germline values: CDR1 GTSNPN, CDR2 SVGIG (reference sequence). The CDR3 here is CAWSPIGGSNYGYTF. The CDR3 coding sequence is TGTGCCTGGAGTCCCATCGGGGGGTCTAACTATGGCTACACCTTC.

The chain has TRBV13 and TRBJ2-1; 11 bases are shared with TRBD2. Germline CDR1 reads PRHDT; CDR2 reads FYEKMQ (reference sequence). The CDR3 totals 17 residues. V was clipped by 6 bases and J by 8 bases; unmatched bases: 15. CDR3 in amino acids: CASSPMMTSGNSHEQFF. As DNA, the CDR3 is TGTGCCAGCAGTCCCATGATGACTAGCGGGAACTCTCATGAGCAGTTCTTC. The full variable domain, its missing parts supplied by reference TRBV13 and TRBJ2-1, is AAGVIQSPRHLIKEKRETATLKCYPIPRHDTVYWYQQGPGQDPQFLISFYEKMQSDKGSIPDRFSAQQFSDYHSELNMSSLELGDSALYFCASSPMMTSGNSHEQFFGPGTRLTVL.

This chain connects TRBV5-4 to TRBJ1-2; no definite D call. There are 12 residues in the CDR3. Germline V gene data show CDR1 as SGHNT and CDR2 as YYREEE (reference sequence). Trimming pared 1 base from V and 6 bases from J, leaving 7 bases between. CDR3 bases: TGTGCCAGCAGCTTGTTGGAGGATGGCTACACCTTC. Protein sequence: CASSLLEDGYTF.

The chain links TRBV5-8 to TRBJ2-1; 14 positions match TRBD2. Trimming cost V 2 bases and J 6 bases; bases outside gene matches: 13. CDR3 length: 19 amino acids. Germline V gene data show CDR1 as SGHTS and CDR2 as YDEGEE. CDR3 amino acids: CASSFNGLAGGPFGNEQFF. CDR3 bases: TGTGCCAGCAGCTTTAACGGACTAGCGGGAGGCCCTTTTGGCAATGAGCAGTTCTTC.

CDR3 coding DNA: TGTGCCAGCAGCTTAGAGGGGAGGGGGGCCGAGTATTTT. This encodes CASSLEGRGAEYF. V and J are TRBV7-2 and TRBJ2-3; TRBD2 is a possible D gene (7 bases). The germline V gene has CDR1 SGHTA and CDR2 FQGNSA. Trimming shortened V by 1 base and J by 13 bases, and 15 bases separated the two germline ends. There are 13 residues in the CDR3. The full variable domain, with the rest looked up from reference TRBV7-2 and TRBJ2-3, is GAGVSQSPSNKVTEKGKDVELRCDPISGHTALYWYRQSLGQGLEFLIYFQGNSAPDKSGLPSDRFSAERTGGSVSTLTIQRTQQEDSAVYLCASSLEGRGAEYFGPGTRLTVL.